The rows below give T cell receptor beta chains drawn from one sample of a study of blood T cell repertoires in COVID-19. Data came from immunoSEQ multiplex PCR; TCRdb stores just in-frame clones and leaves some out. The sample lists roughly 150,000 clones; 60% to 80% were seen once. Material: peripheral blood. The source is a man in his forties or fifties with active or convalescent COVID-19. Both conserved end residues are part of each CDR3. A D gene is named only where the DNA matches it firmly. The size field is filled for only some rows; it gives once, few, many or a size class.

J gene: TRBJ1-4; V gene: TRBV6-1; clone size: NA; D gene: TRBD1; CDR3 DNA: TGTGCCAGCAGTGAAGGGCAGGGGGGAGAAAAACTGTTTTTT; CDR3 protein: CASSEGQGGEKLFF
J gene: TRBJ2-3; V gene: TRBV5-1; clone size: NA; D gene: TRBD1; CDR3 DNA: TGCGCCAGCAACTTCCAGGCCGGGACAGGGAGAATCGCAGATACGCAGTATTTT; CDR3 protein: CASNFQAGTGRIADTQYF
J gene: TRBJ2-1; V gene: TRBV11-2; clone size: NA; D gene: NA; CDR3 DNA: TGTGCCACCCGCGGTTTTTCTTACAATGAGCAGTTCTTC; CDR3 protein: CATRGFSYNEQFF
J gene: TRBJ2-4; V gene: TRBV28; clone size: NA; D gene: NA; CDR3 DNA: TGTGCCAGCCGAGGGGACTCGAGCATTCAGTACTTC; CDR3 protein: CASRGDSSIQYF
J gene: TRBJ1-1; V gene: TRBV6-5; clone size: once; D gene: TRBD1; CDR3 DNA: TGTGCCAGCAGATATCGGGACAGGGGCACTGAAGCTTTCTTT; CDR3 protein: CASRYRDRGTEAFF
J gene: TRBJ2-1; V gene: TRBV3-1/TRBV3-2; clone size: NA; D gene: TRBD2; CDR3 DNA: TGTGCCAGCAGCCCGACACTAGCGGTCTCCTACAATGAGCAGTTCTTC; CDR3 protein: CASSPTLAVSYNEQFF
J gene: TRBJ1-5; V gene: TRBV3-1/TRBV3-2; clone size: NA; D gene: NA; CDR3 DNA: TGTGCCAGCAGCAACTTAGGGGGCAATCAGCCCCAGCATTTT; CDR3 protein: CASSNLGGNQPQHF
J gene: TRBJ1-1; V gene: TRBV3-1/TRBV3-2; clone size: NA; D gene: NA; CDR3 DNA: TGTGCCAGCAGTGCAGGAGGGAACACTGAAGCTTTCTTT; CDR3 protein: CASSAGGNTEAFF
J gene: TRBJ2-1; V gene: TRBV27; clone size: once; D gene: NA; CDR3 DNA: TGTGCCAGCAGTCTTTCGCCCCACAGGGGGGGGGACAATGAGCAGTTCTTC; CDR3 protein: CASSLSPHRGGDNEQFF
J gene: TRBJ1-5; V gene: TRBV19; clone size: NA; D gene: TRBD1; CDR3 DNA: TGTGCCAGTAGTGACAGGGGGAACCAGCCCCAGCATTTT; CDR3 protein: CASSDRGNQPQHF
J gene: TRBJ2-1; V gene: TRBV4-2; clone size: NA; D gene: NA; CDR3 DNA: TGTGCCAGCAGCCAAGGTCGGGATGAGCAGTTCTTC; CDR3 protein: CASSQGRDEQFF
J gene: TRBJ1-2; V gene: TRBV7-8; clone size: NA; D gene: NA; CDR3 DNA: TGTGCCAGCACCCAAAGGTGGCCAGGGGATGGCTACACCTTC; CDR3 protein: CASTQRWPGDGYTF
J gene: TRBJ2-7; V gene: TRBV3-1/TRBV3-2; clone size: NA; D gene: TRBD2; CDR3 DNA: TGTGCCAGCAGCCAGGGTTTTATAGCGGGAGGGCGGGGGGAGCAGTACTTC; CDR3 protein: CASSQGFIAGGRGEQYF
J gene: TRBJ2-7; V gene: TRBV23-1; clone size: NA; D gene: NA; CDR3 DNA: TGCGCCAGCAGTCACCCCCAGGGCACCTACGAGCAGTACTTC; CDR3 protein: CASSHPQGTYEQYF
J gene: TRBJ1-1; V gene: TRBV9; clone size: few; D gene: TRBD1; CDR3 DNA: TGTGCCAGCAGCGCCGGGACAGGGTGGGGGAACACTGAAGCTTTCTTT; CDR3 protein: CASSAGTGWGNTEAFF
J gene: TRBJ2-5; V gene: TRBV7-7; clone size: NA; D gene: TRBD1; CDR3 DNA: TGTGCCAGCAGCCAGGACAGGGGAGGGCAAGAGACCCAGTACTTC; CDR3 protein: CASSQDRGGQETQYF
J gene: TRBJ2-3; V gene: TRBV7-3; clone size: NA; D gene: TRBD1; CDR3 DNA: TGTGCCAGCAGCTCGTTCGGACAGGGCGGCACAGATACGCAGTATTTT; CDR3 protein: CASSSFGQGGTDTQYF
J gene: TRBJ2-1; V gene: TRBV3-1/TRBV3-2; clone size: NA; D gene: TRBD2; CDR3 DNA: TGTGCCAGCAGCCCGACTAGCGCCCCCTACAATGAGCAGTTCTTC; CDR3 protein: CASSPTSAPYNEQFF
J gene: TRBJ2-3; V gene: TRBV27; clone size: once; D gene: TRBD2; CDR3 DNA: TGTGCCAGCAGTTTATCGGCGGGAGGTAGCACAGATACGCAGTATTTT; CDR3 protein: CASSLSAGGSTDTQYF
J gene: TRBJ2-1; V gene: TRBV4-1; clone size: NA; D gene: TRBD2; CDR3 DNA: TGCGCCAGCAGCCGAGGGACTAGCGGGAGGACCTCACAAGAGCAGTTCTTC; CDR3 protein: CASSRGTSGRTSQEQFF
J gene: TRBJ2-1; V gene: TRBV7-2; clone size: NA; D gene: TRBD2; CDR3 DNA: TGTGCCAGCAGCTTAGAAGCTAGCGGGATGGTATCCTACAATGAGCAGTTCTTC; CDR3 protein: CASSLEASGMVSYNEQFF
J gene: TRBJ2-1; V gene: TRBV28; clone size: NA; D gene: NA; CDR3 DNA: TGTGCCAGCAGTTGGGTGGGACATGCTTCCTACAATGAGCAGTTCTTC; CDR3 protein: CASSWVGHASYNEQFF
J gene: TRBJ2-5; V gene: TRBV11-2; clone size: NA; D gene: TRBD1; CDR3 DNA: TGTGCCAGCCACAGGCAAGGCAGGGGGATTCCCGAGACCCAGTACTTC; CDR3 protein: CASHRQGRGIPETQYF
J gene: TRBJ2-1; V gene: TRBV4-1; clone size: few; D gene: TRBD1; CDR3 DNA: TGCGCCAGCAGCTACCCGGGACAGGGCTCTAATGAGCAGTTCTTC; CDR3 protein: CASSYPGQGSNEQFF
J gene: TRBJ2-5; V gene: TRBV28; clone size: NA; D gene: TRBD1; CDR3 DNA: TGTGCCAGCAGTTTATCCCGACAGGGATCGAAGACCCAGTACTTC; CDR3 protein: CASSLSRQGSKTQYF
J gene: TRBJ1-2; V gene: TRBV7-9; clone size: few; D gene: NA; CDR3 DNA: TGTGCCAGCAGCGAGCGGGACGGGACCCATGGCTACACCTTC; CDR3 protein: CASSERDGTHGYTF
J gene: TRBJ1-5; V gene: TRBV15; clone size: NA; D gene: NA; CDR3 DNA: TGTGCCACCAGCAGAGATCCAGGTCCCAATCAGCCCCAGCATTTT; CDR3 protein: CATSRDPGPNQPQHF
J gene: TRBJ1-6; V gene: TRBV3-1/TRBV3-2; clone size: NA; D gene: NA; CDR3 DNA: TGTGCCAGCAGCCAAGCGGGCCGGGGTAATTCACCCCTCCACTTT; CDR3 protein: CASSQAGRGNSPLHF
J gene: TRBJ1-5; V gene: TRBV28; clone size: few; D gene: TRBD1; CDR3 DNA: TGTGCCACCACGACAGGGGAAAGCAATCAGCCCCAGCATTTT; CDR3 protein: CATTTGESNQPQHF
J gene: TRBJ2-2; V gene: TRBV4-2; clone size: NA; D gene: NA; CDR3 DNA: TGTGCCAGCAGCCAAGTAGGAGGGAACACCGGGGAGCTGTTTTTT; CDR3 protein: CASSQVGGNTGELFF
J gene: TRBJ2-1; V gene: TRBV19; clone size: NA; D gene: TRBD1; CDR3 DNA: TGTGCCAGTAAGTGGGCAGGGACAGGGGACAATGAGCAGTTCTTC; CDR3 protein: CASKWAGTGDNEQFF
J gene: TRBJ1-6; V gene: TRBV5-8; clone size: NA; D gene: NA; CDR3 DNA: TGTGCCAGCAGCCCGCAGGGGTGGTCACCCCTCCACTTT; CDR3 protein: CASSPQGWSPLHF
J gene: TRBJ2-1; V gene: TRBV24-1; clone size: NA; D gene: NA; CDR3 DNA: TGTGCCACTCGGGAACGAGGGAACAATGAGCAGTTCTTC; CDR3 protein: CATRERGNNEQFF
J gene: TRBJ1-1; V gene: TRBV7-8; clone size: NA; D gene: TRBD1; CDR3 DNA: TGTGCCAGCAGCTTAGAAGGGACAGGGTCGGCGAACACTGAAGCTTTCTTT; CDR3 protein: CASSLEGTGSANTEAFF
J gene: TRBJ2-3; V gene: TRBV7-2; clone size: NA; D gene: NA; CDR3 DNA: TGTGCCAGCAGCTCCACCCCCCGGACAGATGCGCAGTATTTT; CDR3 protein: CASSSTPRTDAQYF
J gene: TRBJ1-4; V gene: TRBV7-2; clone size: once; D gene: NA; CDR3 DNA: TGTGCCAGCAGCTTAGGGGGCGCGGATGAAAAACTGTTTTTT; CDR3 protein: CASSLGGADEKLFF
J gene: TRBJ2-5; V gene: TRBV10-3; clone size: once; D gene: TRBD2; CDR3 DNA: TGTGCCATCAGTGACAGTGGAGGGACTAGCGAGAAGGGGGAGACCCAGTACTTC; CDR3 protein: CAISDSGGTSEKGETQYF
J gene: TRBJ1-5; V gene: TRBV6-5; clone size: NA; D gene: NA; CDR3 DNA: TGTGCCAGCAGCTACGGACAGAGCAATCAGCCCCAGCATTTT; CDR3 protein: CASSYGQSNQPQHF
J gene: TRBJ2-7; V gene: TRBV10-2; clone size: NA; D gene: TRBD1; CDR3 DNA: TGCGCCAGCAGTGAGTCCAACAGGGGAACCTACGAGCAGTACTTC; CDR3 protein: CASSESNRGTYEQYF
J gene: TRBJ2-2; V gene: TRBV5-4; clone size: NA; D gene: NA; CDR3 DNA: TGTGCCAGCAGCCCACTCACCGGGGAGCTGTTTTTT; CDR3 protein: CASSPLTGELFF
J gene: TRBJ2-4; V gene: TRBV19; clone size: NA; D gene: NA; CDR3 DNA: TGTGCCAGTAGTTCCTTTAGCGCCAATGAGGGAAACATTCAGTACTTC; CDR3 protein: CASSSFSANEGNIQYF
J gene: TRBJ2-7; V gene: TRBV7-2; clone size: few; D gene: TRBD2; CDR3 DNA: TGTGCCAGCAGCGAAGGACTAGCGGTCTACGAGCAGTACTTC; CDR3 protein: CASSEGLAVYEQYF
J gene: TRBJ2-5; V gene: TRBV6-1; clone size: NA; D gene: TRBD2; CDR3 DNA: TGTGCCAGCAGTGAAGCGCTCGCGGGAGGGGTAGAGACCCAGTACTTC; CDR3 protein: CASSEALAGGVETQYF
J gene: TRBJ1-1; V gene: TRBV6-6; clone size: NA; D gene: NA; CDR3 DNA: TGTGCCAGCAGTGCCGATGCCGGGACAACGAACACTGAAGCTTTCTTT; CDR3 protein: CASSADAGTTNTEAFF
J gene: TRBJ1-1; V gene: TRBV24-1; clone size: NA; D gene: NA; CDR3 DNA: TGTGCCACCAGCAGGAACACTGAAGCTTTCTTT; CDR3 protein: CATSRNTEAFF
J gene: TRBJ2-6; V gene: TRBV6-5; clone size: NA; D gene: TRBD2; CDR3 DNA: TGTGCCAGCAGTTACTCAGCGGGGGCTGGGGCCAACGTCCTGACTTTC; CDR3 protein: CASSYSAGAGANVLTF
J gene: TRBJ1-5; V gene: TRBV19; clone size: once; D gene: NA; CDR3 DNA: TGTGCCGGGGGGACGGGAGATAATCAGCCCCAGCATTTT; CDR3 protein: CAGGTGDNQPQHF
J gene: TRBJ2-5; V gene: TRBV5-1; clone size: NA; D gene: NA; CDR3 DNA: TGCGCCAGCAGCCCTCAGGTGCTACAAGAGACCCAGTACTTC; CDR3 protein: CASSPQVLQETQYF
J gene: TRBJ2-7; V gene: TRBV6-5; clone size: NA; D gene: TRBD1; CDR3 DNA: TGTGCCAGCAGTTACACCTCCGGGACAGGGTTCCACGAGCAGTACTTC; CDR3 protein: CASSYTSGTGFHEQYF
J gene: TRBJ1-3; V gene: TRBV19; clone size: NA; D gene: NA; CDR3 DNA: TGTGCCAGTAATCGCAGGGGCGACTCTGGAAACACCATATATTTT; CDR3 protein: CASNRRGDSGNTIYF
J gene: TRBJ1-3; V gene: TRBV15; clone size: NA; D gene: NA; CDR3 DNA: TGTGCCACCAGCAGAGGCCGGGACAACTCAAGGACTGGAAACACCATATATTTT; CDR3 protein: CATSRGRDNSRTGNTIYF
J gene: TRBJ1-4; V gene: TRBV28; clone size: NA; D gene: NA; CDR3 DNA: TGTGCCAGCAGTTTGGGGGGGGCAGGGGAAAAACTGTTTTTT; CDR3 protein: CASSLGGAGEKLFF
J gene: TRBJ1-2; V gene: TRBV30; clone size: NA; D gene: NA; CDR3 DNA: TGTGCCTGGAGTGTATGGAGCTATGGCTACACCTTC; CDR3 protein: CAWSVWSYGYTF
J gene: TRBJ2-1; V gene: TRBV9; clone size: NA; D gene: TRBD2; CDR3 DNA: TGTGCCAGCAGCCCCGCGGGAGTCCCCTCCTACAATGAGCAGTTCTTC; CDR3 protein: CASSPAGVPSYNEQFF